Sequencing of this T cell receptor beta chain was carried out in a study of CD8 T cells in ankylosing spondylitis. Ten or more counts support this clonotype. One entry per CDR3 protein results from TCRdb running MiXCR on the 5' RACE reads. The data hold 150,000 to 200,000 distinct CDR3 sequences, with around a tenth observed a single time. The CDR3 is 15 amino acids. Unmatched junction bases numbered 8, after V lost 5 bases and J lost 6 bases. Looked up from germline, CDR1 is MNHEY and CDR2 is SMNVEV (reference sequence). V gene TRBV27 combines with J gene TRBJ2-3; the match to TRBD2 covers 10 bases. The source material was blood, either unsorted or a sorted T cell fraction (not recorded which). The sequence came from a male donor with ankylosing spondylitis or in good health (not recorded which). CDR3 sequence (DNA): TGTGCCAGCAGTGGCCGGACTAGCGGCGGGGATACGCAGTATTTT. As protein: CASSGRTSGGDTQYF.